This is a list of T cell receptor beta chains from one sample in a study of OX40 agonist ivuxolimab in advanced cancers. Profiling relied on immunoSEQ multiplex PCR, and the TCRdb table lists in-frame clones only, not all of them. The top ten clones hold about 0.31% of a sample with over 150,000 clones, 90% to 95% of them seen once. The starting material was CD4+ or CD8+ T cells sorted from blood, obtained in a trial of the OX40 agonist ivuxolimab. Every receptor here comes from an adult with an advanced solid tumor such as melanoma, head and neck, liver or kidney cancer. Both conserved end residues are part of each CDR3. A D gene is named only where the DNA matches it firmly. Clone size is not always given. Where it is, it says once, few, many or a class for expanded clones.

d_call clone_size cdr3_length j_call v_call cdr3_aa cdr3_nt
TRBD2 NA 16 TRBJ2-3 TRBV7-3 CASSAPLAGVTDTQYF TGTGCCAGCAGCGCCCCCCTAGCGGGAGTGACAGATACGCAGTATTTT
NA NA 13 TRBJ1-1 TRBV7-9 CASRRLEGTEAFF TGTGCCAGCAGGCGCTTAGAGGGCACTGAAGCTTTCTTT
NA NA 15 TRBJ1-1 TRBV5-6 CASSGLQGIGTEAFF TGTGCCAGCAGCGGACTACAGGGAATCGGCACTGAAGCTTTCTTT
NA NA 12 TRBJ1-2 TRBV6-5 CASSYQGGGYTF TGTGCCAGCAGTTACCAGGGAGGCGGCTACACCTTC
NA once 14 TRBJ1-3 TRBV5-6 CASSLGGSGNTIYF TGTGCCAGCAGCTTGGGCGGCTCTGGAAACACCATATATTTT
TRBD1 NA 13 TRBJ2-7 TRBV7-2 CASSRDRSYEQYF TGTGCCAGCAGCCGGGACAGATCCTACGAGCAGTACTTC
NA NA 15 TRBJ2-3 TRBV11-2 CASSFTDGFTDTQYF TGTGCCAGCAGCTTCACGGACGGATTCACAGATACGCAGTATTTT
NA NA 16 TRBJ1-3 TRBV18 CASSPYDQSSGNTIYF TGTGCCAGCTCACCATACGACCAGAGCTCTGGAAACACCATATATTTT
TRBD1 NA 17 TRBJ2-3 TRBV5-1 CASSSPGTGLVADTQYF TGCGCCAGCAGCTCCCCCGGGACAGGGCTTGTGGCAGATACGCAGTATTTT
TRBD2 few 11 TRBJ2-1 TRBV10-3 CAISEGLEAFF TGTGCCATCAGTGAGGGACTAGAGGCGTTCTTC
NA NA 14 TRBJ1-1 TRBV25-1 CASSKLQGRTEAFF TGTGCCAGCAGTAAATTACAGGGAAGGACTGAAGCTTTCTTT
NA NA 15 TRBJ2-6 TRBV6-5 CASSRRGVGANVLTF TGTGCCAGCAGCCGACGAGGGGTTGGGGCCAACGTCCTGACTTTC
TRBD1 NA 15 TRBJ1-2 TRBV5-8 CASSLRQGGVYGYTF TGTGCCAGCAGCTTGAGGCAGGGGGGAGTTTATGGCTACACCTTC
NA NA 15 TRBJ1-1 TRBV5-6 CASSATTGLGTEAFF TGTGCCAGCAGCGCCACTACAGGGTTGGGCACTGAAGCTTTCTTT
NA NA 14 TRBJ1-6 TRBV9 CASTGGRYNSPLHF TGTGCCAGCACCGGGGGCAGATATAATTCACCCCTCCACTTT
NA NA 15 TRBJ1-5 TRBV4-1 CASSQERGGNQPQHF TGCGCCAGCAGCCAAGAAAGGGGTGGCAATCAGCCCCAGCATTTT
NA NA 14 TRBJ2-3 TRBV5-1 CASSPVSSTDTQYF TGCGCCAGCAGTCCTGTATCTAGCACAGATACGCAGTATTTT
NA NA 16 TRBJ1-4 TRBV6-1 CASSERQGTTNEKLFF TGTGCCAGCAGTGAACGTCAGGGGACGACTAATGAAAAACTGTTTTTT
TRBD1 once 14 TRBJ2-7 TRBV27 CASSPRTGGYEQYF TGTGCCAGCAGTCCCCGGACAGGGGGCTACGAGCAGTACTTC
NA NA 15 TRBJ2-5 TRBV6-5 CASSYRAPLRETQYF TGTGCCAGCAGTTACCGAGCGCCCCTTCGGGAGACCCAGTACTTC
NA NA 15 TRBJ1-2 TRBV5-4 CASSSPRVANYGYTF TGTGCCAGCAGCTCCCCCCGGGTAGCTAACTATGGCTACACCTTC
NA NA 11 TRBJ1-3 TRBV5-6 CASSFRTIIYF TGTGCCAGCAGCTTTAGAACTATCATATATTTT
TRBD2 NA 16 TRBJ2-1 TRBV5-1 CASSQDPSGRANEQFF TGCGCCAGCAGCCAGGATCCTAGCGGGAGGGCCAATGAGCAGTTCTTC
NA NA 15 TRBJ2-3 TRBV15 CATSRDRLPTDTQYF TGTGCCACCAGCAGAGATCGTCTACCCACAGATACGCAGTATTTT
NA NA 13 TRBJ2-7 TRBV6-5 CASRKTRDYEQYF TGTGCCAGCAGAAAGACCAGGGACTACGAGCAGTACTTC
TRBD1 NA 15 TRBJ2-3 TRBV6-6 CASRVSGGGTDTQYF TGTGCCAGCAGGGTTTCAGGGGGAGGCACAGATACGCAGTATTTT
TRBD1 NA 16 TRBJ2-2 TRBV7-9 CASSLYGTGRTGELFF TGTGCCAGCAGCTTATACGGGACAGGGAGAACCGGGGAGCTGTTTTTT
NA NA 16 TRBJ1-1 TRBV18 CASSPIEWGPNTEAFF TGTGCCAGCTCACCAATAGAATGGGGCCCAAACACTGAAGCTTTCTTT
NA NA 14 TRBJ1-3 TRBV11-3 CASSFSGPGNTIYF TGTGCCAGCAGCTTTTCAGGGCCTGGAAACACCATATATTTT
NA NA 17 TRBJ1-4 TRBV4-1 CASSQDTSRASNEKLFF TGCGCCAGCAGCCAAGATACTTCCAGAGCTTCTAATGAAAAACTGTTTTTT
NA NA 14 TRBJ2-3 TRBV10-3 CAAGGTLGTDTQYF TGTGCCGCCGGGGGAACACTAGGCACAGATACGCAGTATTTT
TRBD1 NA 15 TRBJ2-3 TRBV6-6 CASSYGGTGADTQYF TGTGCCAGCAGTTACGGGGGGACAGGGGCAGATACGCAGTATTTT
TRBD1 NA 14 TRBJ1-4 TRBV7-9 CASSPTGVNEKLFF TGTGCCAGCAGCCCGACAGGGGTTAATGAAAAACTGTTTTTT
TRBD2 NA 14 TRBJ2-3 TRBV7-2 CASRPTGGSDTQYF TGTGCCAGCAGACCGACGGGAGGGTCAGATACGCAGTATTTT
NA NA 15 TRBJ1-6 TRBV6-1 CASSEVGQARSPLHF TGTGCCAGCAGTGAAGTTGGTCAGGCTAGGTCACCCCTCCACTTT
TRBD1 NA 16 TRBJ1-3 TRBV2 CASRDRARTSGNTIYF TGTGCCAGCAGGGACAGGGCCAGAACCTCTGGAAACACCATATATTTT
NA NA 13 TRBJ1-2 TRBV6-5 CASRTQGYYGYTF TGTGCCAGCCGAACCCAGGGGTACTATGGCTACACCTTC
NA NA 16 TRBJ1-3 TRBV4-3 CASSLDISSSGNTIYF TGCGCCAGCAGCCTTGACATAAGTAGCTCTGGAAACACCATATATTTT
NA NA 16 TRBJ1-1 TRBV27 CASSYFPAGRNTEAFF TGTGCCAGCAGTTATTTCCCAGCAGGGCGAAACACTGAAGCTTTCTTT
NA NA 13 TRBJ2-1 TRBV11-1 CASRRGSYNEQFF TGTGCCAGCCGTCGGGGCTCCTACAATGAGCAGTTCTTC
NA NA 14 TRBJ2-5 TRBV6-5 CASSSGTGGETQYF TGTGCCAGCAGTTCCGGCACTGGGGGAGAGACCCAGTACTTC
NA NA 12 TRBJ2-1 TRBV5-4 CASSGGGGEQFF TGTGCCAGCAGCGGGGGAGGAGGTGAGCAGTTCTTC
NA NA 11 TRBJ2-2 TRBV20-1 CSARDTGELFF TGCAGTGCTAGGGACACCGGGGAGCTGTTTTTT
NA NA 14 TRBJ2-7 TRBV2 CASQGDGGSYEQYF TGTGCCAGCCAGGGGGACGGGGGATCCTACGAGCAGTACTTC
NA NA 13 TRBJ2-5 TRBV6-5 CASSYSGVETQYF TGTGCCAGCAGTTACTCAGGGGTGGAGACCCAGTACTTC
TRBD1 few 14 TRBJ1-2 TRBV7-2 CASSPGQEYYGYTF TGTGCCAGCAGCCCGGGACAGGAGTACTATGGCTACACCTTC
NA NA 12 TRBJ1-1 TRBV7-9 CASSLEGGEAFF TGTGCCAGCAGCTTAGAGGGCGGTGAAGCTTTCTTT
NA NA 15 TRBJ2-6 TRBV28 CASSLPGNGANVLTF TGTGCCAGCAGTCTCCCAGGGAATGGGGCCAACGTCCTGACTTTC
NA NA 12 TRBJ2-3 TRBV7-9 CASSSSADTQYF TGTGCCAGCAGCTCCTCGGCAGATACGCAGTATTTT
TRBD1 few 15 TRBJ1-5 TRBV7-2 CASSSTGYSNQPQHF TGTGCCAGCAGCTCGACAGGGTATAGCAATCAGCCCCAGCATTTT
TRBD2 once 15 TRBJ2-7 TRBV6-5 CASRTGLAGPYEQYF TGTGCCAGCAGAACGGGACTAGCGGGACCCTACGAGCAGTACTTC
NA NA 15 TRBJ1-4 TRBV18 CASSPEHATNEKLFF TGTGCCAGCTCACCCGAGCATGCAACTAATGAAAAACTGTTTTTT
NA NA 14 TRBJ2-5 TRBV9 CASSPTAFQETQYF TGTGCCAGCAGCCCGACAGCTTTCCAAGAGACCCAGTACTTC
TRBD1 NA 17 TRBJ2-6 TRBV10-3 CAISEAGGRSGANVLTF TGTGCCATCAGTGAGGCAGGGGGACGCTCGGGGGCCAACGTCCTGACTTTC
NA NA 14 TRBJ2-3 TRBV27 CASSLVTVTDTQYF TGTGCCAGCAGTTTAGTTACGGTCACAGATACGCAGTATTTT